This entry is about one T cell receptor (beta chain). Its antigen remains unidentified. The data stem from a study of T cell responses to AZD1222 COVID-19 vaccine. Assay: immunoSEQ multiplex PCR; the TCRdb copy retains only in-frame clones and omits some. The sample has around 100,000 clones; about 85% are singletons. General study points: White British ancestry dominated among donors, who included more females, and clonal diversity was possibly underestimated. None of the repertoires were sampled until the peak T cell response had passed. Following two doses of AZD1222, Spike-specific TCR breadth and depth rose.

V was shortened by 4 bases and J by 7 bases, with 14 bases between the two germline ends. Germline V gene lookup returns CDR1 MNHNY and CDR2 SVGAGI (reference sequence). The CDR3 covers 14 residues. The sequenced sample was peripheral blood, obtained on day 0 of AZD1222 vaccination. The genes are TRBV6-6 and TRBJ1-5; no reliable D call. This TCR was sampled from an adult in good health. The CDR3 reads CASSFRPPDQPQHF. The CDR3 DNA is TGTGCCAGCAGTTTCCGACCCCCGGACCAGCCCCAGCATTTT.